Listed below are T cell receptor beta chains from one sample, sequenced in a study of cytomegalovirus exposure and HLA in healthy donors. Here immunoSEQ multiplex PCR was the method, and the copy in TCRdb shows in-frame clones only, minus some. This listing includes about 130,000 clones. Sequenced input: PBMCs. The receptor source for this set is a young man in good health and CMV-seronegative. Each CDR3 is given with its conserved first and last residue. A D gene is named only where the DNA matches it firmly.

cdr3_nt: TGTGCCAGCAGCCTAACCGGACTTAGCTCCTACGAGCAGTACTTC; cdr3_aa: CASSLTGLSSYEQYF; d_call: .; v_call: TRBV28; j_call: TRBJ2-7
cdr3_nt: TGTGCCACCCGGGGTAGGTCCTACAATGAGCAGTTCTTC; cdr3_aa: CATRGRSYNEQFF; d_call: .; v_call: TRBV6-5; j_call: TRBJ2-1
cdr3_nt: TGTGCCAGCAGCTTGAAACTACCCTCCTACAATGAGCAGTTCTTC; cdr3_aa: CASSLKLPSYNEQFF; d_call: .; v_call: TRBV5-4; j_call: TRBJ2-1
cdr3_nt: TGTGCCAGCAGCAGGGACAGCAACAGGTCTGCTTTCTTT; cdr3_aa: CASSRDSNRSAFF; d_call: TRBD1; v_call: TRBV2; j_call: TRBJ1-1
cdr3_nt: TGTGCCACCAGCAGAGATATCTTACTATTGGAGCAGTTCTTC; cdr3_aa: CATSRDILLLEQFF; d_call: .; v_call: TRBV15; j_call: TRBJ2-1
cdr3_nt: TGTGCCTGGAGGGAGGGGGCCCGTTCACCCCTCCACTTT; cdr3_aa: CAWREGARSPLHF; d_call: TRBD1; v_call: TRBV30; j_call: TRBJ1-6
cdr3_nt: TGTGCCAGCGATAGGAGTGACCGGAACACCGGGGAGCTGTTTTTT; cdr3_aa: CASDRSDRNTGELFF; d_call: .; v_call: TRBV7-9; j_call: TRBJ2-2
cdr3_nt: TGTGCCAGCAGATACCAGGGGCGAGAGACCCAGTACTTC; cdr3_aa: CASRYQGRETQYF; d_call: .; v_call: TRBV5-4; j_call: TRBJ2-5
cdr3_nt: TGCGCCAGCAGGACTAGCGGGAGTTCTTACGAGCAGTACTTC; cdr3_aa: CASRTSGSSYEQYF; d_call: TRBD2; v_call: TRBV5-1; j_call: TRBJ2-7
cdr3_nt: TGCAGTACCACCGGACAGGGACTTACTGAAGCTTTCTTT; cdr3_aa: CSTTGQGLTEAFF; d_call: TRBD1; v_call: TRBV29-1; j_call: TRBJ1-1
cdr3_nt: TGCGCCAGCACGAGGGGGCGCCGGGAGACCCAGTACTTC; cdr3_aa: CASTRGRRETQYF; d_call: TRBD1; v_call: TRBV5-1; j_call: TRBJ2-5
cdr3_nt: TGTGCCAGCAGTCCGCATTCCCTAGCGGACCAAGAGACCCAGTACTTC; cdr3_aa: CASSPHSLADQETQYF; d_call: TRBD2; v_call: TRBV6-6; j_call: TRBJ2-5
cdr3_nt: TGTGCCATCAGGAAAAATTCGGGGGAGAACACTGAAGCTTTCTTT; cdr3_aa: CAIRKNSGENTEAFF; d_call: .; v_call: TRBV10-3; j_call: TRBJ1-1
cdr3_nt: TGTGCCAGCAGTTTCGTAACGTCGGGAACCTACGAGCAGTACTTC; cdr3_aa: CASSFVTSGTYEQYF; d_call: .; v_call: TRBV28; j_call: TRBJ2-7
cdr3_nt: TGCGCCAGCAGCCAAGAACCAGCAACTAATGAAAAACTGTTTTTT; cdr3_aa: CASSQEPATNEKLFF; d_call: .; v_call: TRBV4-1; j_call: TRBJ1-4
cdr3_nt: TGTGCCAGCAGTTTCGGACATGCCACTGAAGCTTTCTTT; cdr3_aa: CASSFGHATEAFF; d_call: .; v_call: TRBV28; j_call: TRBJ1-1
cdr3_nt: TGTGCCAGCCTGAAAGGGACAGGGGACAGAAACACCATATATTTT; cdr3_aa: CASLKGTGDRNTIYF; d_call: TRBD1; v_call: TRBV6-1; j_call: TRBJ1-3
cdr3_nt: TGTGCCAGCAGTGAAGAGGTAGCGGGGTCCTACGAGCAGTACTTC; cdr3_aa: CASSEEVAGSYEQYF; d_call: TRBD2; v_call: TRBV6-1; j_call: TRBJ2-7
cdr3_nt: TGTGCCAGCAGTTTGGGGGGATCCCACTACGAGCAGTACTTC; cdr3_aa: CASSLGGSHYEQYF; d_call: .; v_call: TRBV27; j_call: TRBJ2-7
cdr3_nt: TGTGCCAGCAGTCTTTTCCGATCTCCGCCGACATATAGCACAGATACGCAGTATTTT; cdr3_aa: CASSLFRSPPTYSTDTQYF; d_call: .; v_call: TRBV27; j_call: TRBJ2-3
cdr3_nt: TGTGCCAGCAGTCTCCGACAGGGGAGCTATGGCTACACCTTC; cdr3_aa: CASSLRQGSYGYTF; d_call: TRBD1; v_call: TRBV28; j_call: TRBJ1-2
cdr3_nt: TGTGCTAGCAGCCCGGGACAGGGGGGCTACGAGCAGTACTTC; cdr3_aa: CASSPGQGGYEQYF; d_call: TRBD1; v_call: TRBV7-7; j_call: TRBJ2-7
cdr3_nt: TGTGCCAGCAGCTCCGACAGGGACCTCAAGGGCTACACCTTC; cdr3_aa: CASSSDRDLKGYTF; d_call: TRBD1; v_call: TRBV7-9; j_call: TRBJ1-2
cdr3_nt: TGTGCCAGTAGTATAGACGGGGTGGGCGGGGAGCTGTTTTTT; cdr3_aa: CASSIDGVGGELFF; d_call: .; v_call: TRBV19; j_call: TRBJ2-2
cdr3_nt: TGTGCCAGCAGTGTCACAGGCCCAGCCTACGAGCAGTACTTC; cdr3_aa: CASSVTGPAYEQYF; d_call: .; v_call: TRBV28; j_call: TRBJ2-7
cdr3_nt: TGTGCCAGCTCACCTCCAGGGGCAGATACGCAGTATTTT; cdr3_aa: CASSPPGADTQYF; d_call: .; v_call: TRBV18; j_call: TRBJ2-3
cdr3_nt: TGTGCCTGGGGGGGCGGGGGCGCTGGGGCCAACGTCCTGACTTTC; cdr3_aa: CAWGGGGAGANVLTF; d_call: .; v_call: TRBV30; j_call: TRBJ2-6
cdr3_nt: TGTGCCTGGAGTATCCAGGGGGCGCGCGCCTCCAGACTGTTTTTT; cdr3_aa: CAWSIQGARASRLFF; d_call: TRBD1; v_call: TRBV30; j_call: TRBJ1-4
cdr3_nt: TGTGCCAGCAGTAGTTCCGGGACAACTGCTAACGAGCAGTACTTC; cdr3_aa: CASSSSGTTANEQYF; d_call: .; v_call: TRBV25-1; j_call: TRBJ2-7
cdr3_nt: TGTGCCAGCAGCGTAGCAACAGGCGGGAACACTGAAGCTTTCTTT; cdr3_aa: CASSVATGGNTEAFF; d_call: .; v_call: TRBV9; j_call: TRBJ1-1
cdr3_nt: TGTGCCGTAGGTCGGGAATCCGACTACGAGCAGTACTTC; cdr3_aa: CAVGRESDYEQYF; d_call: .; v_call: TRBV6-5; j_call: TRBJ2-7
cdr3_nt: TGTGCCAGTAGTTTAGCGGGAGGCGGGGATACGCAGTATTTT; cdr3_aa: CASSLAGGGDTQYF; d_call: TRBD2; v_call: TRBV19; j_call: TRBJ2-3
cdr3_nt: TGTGCCTGGAGAACTAGGCCTTTGGAGACCCAGTACTTC; cdr3_aa: CAWRTRPLETQYF; d_call: .; v_call: TRBV30; j_call: TRBJ2-5
cdr3_nt: TGTGCCTGGAAAGCGAGGGATAACACTGAAGCTTTCTTT; cdr3_aa: CAWKARDNTEAFF; d_call: .; v_call: TRBV30; j_call: TRBJ1-1
cdr3_nt: TGTGCCAGCAGTTTGTCCAGACTAGCGGGAACCTACGAGCAGTACTTC; cdr3_aa: CASSLSRLAGTYEQYF; d_call: TRBD2; v_call: TRBV27; j_call: TRBJ2-7
cdr3_nt: TGTGCCAGTAGTATAGGACCGGGACAGCTCTACGAGCAGTACTTC; cdr3_aa: CASSIGPGQLYEQYF; d_call: TRBD1; v_call: TRBV19; j_call: TRBJ2-7
cdr3_nt: TGCGCCAGCATTGGCGCGGGAGGAGGCCCCGGGGAGCTGTTTTTT; cdr3_aa: CASIGAGGGPGELFF; d_call: TRBD2; v_call: TRBV5-1; j_call: TRBJ2-2
cdr3_nt: TGCAGCGTTATGTCCAGGGATCAGCCCCAGCATTTT; cdr3_aa: CSVMSRDQPQHF; d_call: .; v_call: TRBV29-1; j_call: TRBJ1-5
cdr3_nt: TGTGCCAGTAGTAAACAGGGGGCGAGTGAGCAGTTCTTC; cdr3_aa: CASSKQGASEQFF; d_call: TRBD1; v_call: TRBV19; j_call: TRBJ2-1
cdr3_nt: TGTGCCAGTAGTATTCGCGGCGATGAAAAACTGTTTTTT; cdr3_aa: CASSIRGDEKLFF; d_call: .; v_call: TRBV19; j_call: TRBJ1-4
cdr3_nt: TGCGCCAGCAGCTCCCGGGACAGGGCGCCCTATGGCTACACCTTC; cdr3_aa: CASSSRDRAPYGYTF; d_call: TRBD1; v_call: TRBV5-1; j_call: TRBJ1-2
cdr3_nt: TGCGCCAGCAGCTTGGGCGGGAGCTCCTACAATGAGCAGTTCTTC; cdr3_aa: CASSLGGSSYNEQFF; d_call: TRBD2; v_call: TRBV5-1; j_call: TRBJ2-1
cdr3_nt: TGTGCCATCGGAACAGGTTCCTACGAGCAGTACTTC; cdr3_aa: CAIGTGSYEQYF; d_call: .; v_call: TRBV10-3; j_call: TRBJ2-7
cdr3_nt: TGTGCCAGCAGCGTAGAACAGGTCACAGATACGCAGTATTTT; cdr3_aa: CASSVEQVTDTQYF; d_call: .; v_call: TRBV9; j_call: TRBJ2-3
cdr3_nt: TGTGCCAGCAGTGATAACAGGGCCTACGAGCAGTACTTC; cdr3_aa: CASSDNRAYEQYF; d_call: .; v_call: TRBV6-1; j_call: TRBJ2-7
cdr3_nt: TGCGCCAGCAGCCCTTCCTGGTCAGGGATCTCCTACGAGCAGTACTTC; cdr3_aa: CASSPSWSGISYEQYF; d_call: .; v_call: TRBV4-1; j_call: TRBJ2-7
cdr3_nt: TGTGCCAGCAGTGGGACAGCCCTCTCCTACGAGCAGTACTTC; cdr3_aa: CASSGTALSYEQYF; d_call: TRBD1; v_call: TRBV6-5; j_call: TRBJ2-7
cdr3_nt: TGTGCCAGCAGTCCACAGGGGGGCCAAAACATTCAGTACTTC; cdr3_aa: CASSPQGGQNIQYF; d_call: TRBD1; v_call: TRBV28; j_call: TRBJ2-4
cdr3_nt: TGTGCCAGCAGCCAAGGGCCACTAGCGGGAGGGCTGGAGACCCAGTACTTC; cdr3_aa: CASSQGPLAGGLETQYF; d_call: TRBD2; v_call: TRBV4-2; j_call: TRBJ2-5
cdr3_nt: TGTGCCAGCAGCCAAGACGGCGGGACTCCGCAGTATTTT; cdr3_aa: CASSQDGGTPQYF; d_call: .; v_call: TRBV14; j_call: TRBJ2-3
cdr3_nt: TGTGCCAGCAGCTTCCTAGGGAGCACCGGGGAGCTGTTTTTT; cdr3_aa: CASSFLGSTGELFF; d_call: .; v_call: TRBV7-7; j_call: TRBJ2-2
cdr3_nt: TGCGCCAGCAGCGTTAGCGGGAAAGACACCGGGGAGCTGTTTTTT; cdr3_aa: CASSVSGKDTGELFF; d_call: TRBD2; v_call: TRBV5-1; j_call: TRBJ2-2
cdr3_nt: TGTGCCAGCAGCAAAGGTAGGAGGGCTCAGCCCCAGCATTTT; cdr3_aa: CASSKGRRAQPQHF; d_call: .; v_call: TRBV21-1; j_call: TRBJ1-5
cdr3_nt: TGTGCCAGCAGCTTGGAAGGGACAGAGGTAAGAAACACTGAAGCTTTCTTT; cdr3_aa: CASSLEGTEVRNTEAFF; d_call: TRBD1; v_call: TRBV5-5; j_call: TRBJ1-1
cdr3_nt: TGTGCCAGCAGTTTGTCGGGGGTGGCTCAGCCCCAGCATTTT; cdr3_aa: CASSLSGVAQPQHF; d_call: .; v_call: TRBV27; j_call: TRBJ1-5
cdr3_nt: TGTGCCAGCAGTTTAAACCGGGGTTCAAATCAGCCCCAGCATTTT; cdr3_aa: CASSLNRGSNQPQHF; d_call: .; v_call: TRBV28; j_call: TRBJ1-5
cdr3_nt: TGTGCCAGCACCTTACGGGACACTTTCTATGGCTACACCTTC; cdr3_aa: CASTLRDTFYGYTF; d_call: .; v_call: TRBV6-1; j_call: TRBJ1-2
cdr3_nt: TGCGCCAGCCATCAGGGGGTTAACACCGGGGAGCTGTTTTTT; cdr3_aa: CASHQGVNTGELFF; d_call: TRBD1; v_call: TRBV5-1; j_call: TRBJ2-2
cdr3_nt: TGTGCCAGCCAGGGAGGCTGGCCCCAGCATTTT; cdr3_aa: CASQGGWPQHF; d_call: .; v_call: TRBV28; j_call: TRBJ1-5
cdr3_nt: TGCGCCAGCAGCCTTGACAGGGCATCTGGCTACACCTTC; cdr3_aa: CASSLDRASGYTF; d_call: TRBD1; v_call: TRBV5-1; j_call: TRBJ1-2